The 28 T cell receptor beta chains listed next were all sequenced from one sample in a study of human T cells and chemical hapten exposure. Noted time point: pre-sensitization, week 0. Treatment described: therapeutic diphenylcyclopropenone sensitization with weekly scalp DPC. A single record per CDR3 protein comes from TCRdb applying MiXCR to the RACE reads. The sample yields roughly 380,000 distinct CDR3 sequences, 4.5% to 6% seen once. The source was whole blood, collected in connection with sensitization to the hapten diphenylcyclopropenone (DPC). The receptors derive from a woman aged 50 to 65 with alopecia areata. Some clones in this sample may be carry-over from other donors' samples.

This clonotype was detected ten times or more. The rearrangement joins TRBV5-1 to TRBJ2-2; unclear D gene. This CDR3 has 15 residues. Trimming stripped 0 bases from V and 0 bases from J, with 6 bases between. Germline CDR1 SGHRS, CDR2 YFSETQ. The CDR3: CASSLEVANTGELFF. CDR3 nucleotide sequence: TGCGCCAGCAGCTTGGAAGTCGCGAACACCGGGGAGCTGTTTTTT. The full variable domain, rest sourced from reference TRBV5-1 and TRBJ2-2, is KAGVTQTPRYLIKTRGQQVTLSCSPISGHRSVSWYQQTPGQGLQFLFEYFSETQRNKGNFPGRFSGRQFSNSRSEMNVSTLELGDSALYLCASSLEVANTGELFFGEGSRLTVL.

The V and J genes are TRBV18 and TRBJ2-3, with unresolved D. The germline gives CDR1 KGHSH, CDR2 LQKENI. This CDR3 comprises 13 residues. The V and J ends lost 3 bases and 4 bases respectively, with 8 bases between them. CDR3 DNA sequence: TGTGCCAGCTCACCCAATGGGGCAGATACGCAGTATTTT. Translation gives CASSPNGADTQYF.

The V gene is TRBV7-9, the J gene TRBJ2-1, with D uncertain. The CDR3 loop spans 13 amino acids. Germline CDR1 and CDR2: SEHNR and FQNEAQ (reference sequence). Trimming pared 5 bases from V and 6 bases from J, leaving 11 bases between. The CDR3, as DNA: TGTGCCAGCAGCCTCGACCCGGGCAATGAGCAGTTCTTC. Translating gives CASSLDPGNEQFF. The full variable domain, its missing parts supplied by reference TRBV7-9 and TRBJ2-1, is DTGVSQNPRHKITKRGQNVTFRCDPISEHNRLYWYRQTLGQGPEFLTYFQNEAQLEKSRLLSDRFSAERPKGSFSTLEIQRTEQGDSAMYLCASSLDPGNEQFFGPGTRLTVL.

This clonotype occurred many times. V usage is TRBV15 and J usage is TRBJ2-3, with D maybe TRBD2 (6 bases). Germline lookup yields CDR1 LNHNV and CDR2 YYDKDF (reference sequence). V lost 5 bases, J lost 5 bases, and 14 bases lay in between. The CDR3 is 14 amino acids. In DNA, the CDR3 is TGTGCCACCAGCGGTCCGGGACTTAAAGATACGCAGTATTTT. Protein sequence: CATSGPGLKDTQYF.

The chain recombines TRBV28 with TRBJ2-3; 10 nucleotides agree with TRBD2. Germline V lookup: CDR1 MDHEN, CDR2 SYDVKM. The CDR3 is 16 amino acids. V shed 1 base and J 6 bases; nucleotides not matched to a gene: 7. The CDR3 DNA reads as TGTGCCAGCAGTTTATATCCCACTAGCGGGACGGATACGCAGTATTTT. It specifies CASSLYPTSGTDTQYF.

This clonotype has a count of ten or more. CDR3 sequence reads: CASSFPHYRSTDTQYF. The CDR3 DNA is TGTGCCAGCAGCTTCCCGCACTACCGGAGCACAGATACGCAGTATTTT. The chain combines TRBV7-9 with TRBJ2-3, with D unresolved. V lost 3 bases, J lost 0 bases, and 13 bases lay in between. This CDR3 is 16 amino acids long. Germline CDR1 reads SEHNR; CDR2 reads FQNEAQ (reference sequence).

The table lists this clonotype with many counts. The chain couples TRBV23-1 to TRBJ2-3, with TRBD2 matching 12 bases. TRBV23-1 is placed among ORFs of uncertain function. V was clipped by 4 bases and J by 5 bases; unmatched bases: 7. There are 16 residues in the CDR3. The CDR3 region has the DNA TGCGCCAGCAGTCCCCTAGCGGGAGGGCCGAAAGATACGCAGTATTTT. Its protein is CASSPLAGGPKDTQYF.

There are a few counts of this clonotype. The chain's CDR3 is CASGTGQETQYF. The CDR3 coding sequence is TGTGCCAGCGGGACGGGGCAAGAGACCCAGTACTTC. The chain recombines TRBV27 with TRBJ2-5; D may be TRBD1 or TRBD2 (5 bases each). Trimming stripped 8 bases from V and 2 bases from J, with 9 bases between. The CDR3 loop spans 12 amino acids. Germline loops: CDR1 MNHEY, CDR2 SMNVEV (reference sequence).

This clonotype has just a few counts. The chain uses TRBV5-1 and TRBJ2-3; weak D call: TRBD2 (5 bases). The CDR3 is 15 amino acids. Germline CDR1 is SGHRS and CDR2 is YFSETQ. V lost 5 bases to trimming and J lost 0 bases, with 13 bases between them. The CDR3 loop is CASRLELQSTDTQYF. The CDR3 nucleotides are TGCGCCAGCAGACTAGAACTCCAAAGCACAGATACGCAGTATTTT.

This clonotype was seen at least ten times. An end of the junction differs from the germline gene, which may be a read error. The gene calls are TRBV18 and TRBJ2-5; TRBD2 aligns across 9 bases. The germline gives CDR1 KGHSH, CDR2 LQKENI. This CDR3 contains 16 residues. CDR3 sequence reads: CASSPPVAGAQATQYF. The CDR3 DNA reads as TGTGCCAGCTCACCACCGGTAGCGGGGGCCCAAGCGACCCAGTACTTC.

This clonotype was detected ten times or more. The chain has TRBV28 and TRBJ2-3; 12 bases are a match to TRBD2. CDR1 and CDR2 from the germline V gene are MDHEN and SYDVKM. Trimming took 5 bases from V and 5 from J; bases not matched to a gene: 8. This CDR3 is built from 16 residues. The CDR3 here is CASSRTSGNDEDTQYF. The DNA for the CDR3 is TGTGCCAGCAGTAGGACTAGCGGGAACGACGAAGATACGCAGTATTTT.

This clonotype has ten or more counts. The chain couples TRBV4-1 to TRBJ1-1; 8 nucleotides line up with TRBD1. Per the germline V gene, CDR1 is MGHRA and CDR2 is YSYEKL. This CDR3 contains 14 residues. The V segment lost 0 bases and the J segment 11 bases; nucleotides outside the gene matches: 8. The CDR3 DNA sequence: TGCGCCAGCAGCCAAGAGGTCAGCCGGACAGGGGCTTTCTTT. Translation: CASSQEVSRTGAFF.

This clonotype was seen only a few times. This chain joins TRBV6-1 and TRBJ1-2; tentatively, D is TRBD1 (5 bases). V was pared by 0 bases and J by 0 bases, with 14 bases between. Germline values: CDR1 MNHNS, CDR2 SASEGT. The CDR3 is 17 residues long. This CDR3 is CASSEAGVGAANYGYTF. CDR3 coding DNA: TGTGCCAGCAGTGAAGCTGGGGTCGGGGCAGCTAACTATGGCTACACCTTC.

This clonotype has just a few counts. The rearrangement joins TRBV12-3 or TRBV12-4 to TRBJ1-2; 8 nucleotides match TRBD1. V dropped 6 bases and J dropped 4; count of bases not matched to a gene: 7. The CDR3 length is 14 residues. The CDR3 region is CASSQGAGVYGYTF. The CDR3 DNA reads as TGTGCCAGCAGCCAGGGGGCGGGGGTCTATGGCTACACCTTC.

This chain links TRBV6-5 with TRBJ2-2, with 7 bases matching TRBD1. The CDR3 extends over 15 amino acids. Germline V CDR1 and CDR2: MNHEY, SVGAGI. V was pared by 1 base and J by 7 bases, with 6 bases of the junction left unmatched. The CDR3 coding sequence is TGTGCCAGCAGTTACTTCGAGGGGGCCGGCGGGGAGCTGTTTTTT. Translation: CASSYFEGAGGELFF.

This clonotype was counted between two and nine times. The chain carries TRBV20-1 and TRBJ1-5; 9 bases align to TRBD1. CDR1 and CDR2 (germline): DFQATT, SNEGSKA (reference sequence). There are 14 residues in the CDR3. The trim removed 5 bases at V and 3 bases at J, leaving 5 bases unmatched. CDR3 amino acids: CSAVGTGINQPQHF. The CDR3 bases are TGCAGTGCTGTTGGGACAGGGATCAATCAGCCCCAGCATTTT.

This clonotype was found a few times. The V gene is TRBV29-1, the J gene TRBJ2-1, with a tentative D call TRBD2 (5 bases). CDR3 size: 16 residues. CDR1 is SQVTM, CDR2 ANQGSEA, per germline. Trimming pared 0 bases from V and 0 bases from J, leaving 12 bases between. CDR3 in amino acids: CSVEDDEAVSYNEQFF. The CDR3 DNA follows: TGCAGCGTTGAAGATGACGAAGCGGTCTCCTACAATGAGCAGTTCTTC.

In this sample, this clonotype turned up a few times. The CDR3 DNA reads as TGTGCCAGCAGTTTTTTCAACACTGAAGCTTTCTTT. This sequence encodes CASSFFNTEAFF. The chain is built from TRBV28 and TRBJ1-1; D is unresolved. Germline V gene sequence: CDR1 MDHEN, CDR2 SYDVKM. The CDR3 runs to 12 residues. V was shortened by 3 bases and J by 2 bases, with 4 bases between the two germline ends.

The rearrangement uses TRBV28 and TRBJ1-1, with a tentative D call TRBD1 (6 bases). Germline V lookup: CDR1 MDHEN, CDR2 SYDVKM. Deletions cut 5 bases from V and 0 bases from J, with 16 bases between. There are 16 residues in the CDR3. For the CDR3, the DNA is TGTGCCAGCAGTCAACCGGACAGACCCTTGAACACTGAAGCTTTCTTT. Its translation is CASSQPDRPLNTEAFF. Filled out from reference TRBV28 and TRBJ1-1, the complete variable domain reads DVKVTQSSRYLVKRTGEKVFLECVQDMDHENMFWYRQDPGLGLRLIYFSYDVKMKEKGDIPEGYSVSREKKERFSLILESASTNQTSMYLCASSQPDRPLNTEAFFGQGTRLTVV.

The table lists this clonotype with a few counts. The rearrangement joins TRBV20-1 to TRBJ1-5, with D perhaps matching TRBD1 (6 bases). The ends were cut back, 6 bases at V and 5 bases at J, with 23 bases in the middle. The CDR3 loop spans 16 amino acids. Germline V lookup: CDR1 DFQATT, CDR2 SNEGSKA (reference sequence). CDR3 sequence reads: CSAMPPGGRGDQPQHF. The CDR3 nucleotides are TGCAGTGCGATGCCCCCCGGAGGCAGGGGCGATCAGCCCCAGCATTTT.

This clonotype was observed a handful of times. The rearrangement joins TRBV19 to TRBJ1-5; possible D gene TRBD1, 5 bases. V lost 5 bases to trimming and J lost 6 bases, with 17 bases between them. The CDR3 has 15 residues. Germline CDR1 is LNHDA and CDR2 is SQIVND (reference sequence). CDR3: CASSPGPLGVQPQHF. The CDR3 nucleotides are TGTGCCAGTAGTCCAGGACCCTTAGGGGTTCAGCCCCAGCATTTT.

V and J are TRBV12-3 or TRBV12-4 and TRBJ2-2; TRBD1 matches at 10 bases. The CDR3 spans 15 residues. The V and J ends lost 5 bases and 7 bases, in that order; junction bases with no gene match: 7. CDR3 loop: CASSTWTGGIGELFF. The CDR3 bases are TGTGCCAGCAGTACCTGGACAGGGGGTATCGGGGAGCTGTTTTTT.

V gene TRBV6-1 combines with J gene TRBJ2-2; possible D gene TRBD2, 6 bases. V was shortened by 3 bases and J by 2 bases, with 7 bases between the two germline ends. The CDR3 has 14 amino acids. Germline CDR1 is MNHNS and CDR2 is SASEGT. The CDR3 sequence is CASSERGNTGELFF. CDR3 nucleotides: TGTGCCAGCAGTGAGCGGGGTAACACCGGGGAGCTGTTTTTT.

This clonotype was counted a few times. The CDR3 coding sequence is TGCGCCAGCAGCCCAGGGACAGTTTCAACTAATGAAAAACTGTTTTTT. Its translation: CASSPGTVSTNEKLFF. V is TRBV5-1 and J is TRBJ1-4, with 7 bases identical to TRBD1. The germline V gene has CDR1 SGHRS and CDR2 YFSETQ. J was trimmed by 0 bases and V by 4 bases; bases with no gene match: 6. The CDR3 contains 16 residues.

This sequence joins TRBV7-9 and TRBJ2-5; 8 positions agree with TRBD2. V shed 6 bases and J 8 bases; nucleotides not matched to a gene: 17. The CDR3 loop spans 16 amino acids. Germline V gives CDR1 SEHNR, CDR2 FQNEAQ (reference sequence). CDR3 loop: CASSPWTSPVENTQYF. DNA for the CDR3: TGTGCCAGCAGTCCCTGGACTAGCCCCGTCGAGAATACCCAGTACTTC. The full variable domain, in which reference TRBV7-9 and TRBJ2-5 provide the parts outside the CDR3, is DTGVSQNPRHKITKRGQNVTFRCDPISEHNRLYWYRQTLGQGPEFLTYFQNEAQLEKSRLLSDRFSAERPKGSFSTLEIQRTEQGDSAMYLCASSPWTSPVENTQYFGPGTRLLVL.

This clonotype appeared many times. J is TRBJ1-6 and V is TRBV12-3 or TRBV12-4, with 10 bases that match TRBD1. The CDR3 has 14 amino acids. V lost 7 bases and J lost 9; bases outside the gene matches: 6. In DNA form, the CDR3 reads TGTGCCAGCACCCGGGACAGGGGAGGTTCACCCCTCCACTTT. Amino acid sequence: CASTRDRGGSPLHF.

This clonotype was recorded at least ten times. The chain carries TRBV5-1 and TRBJ2-1; 8 nucleotides agree with TRBD1. Trimming cost V 2 bases and J 7 bases; bases outside gene matches: 5. CDR3 length: 14 residues. CDR1 and CDR2 from the germline V gene are SGHRS and YFSETQ. CDR3 residues: CASSLRQGWNEQFF. For the CDR3, the DNA is TGCGCCAGCAGCTTAAGACAGGGGTGGAATGAGCAGTTCTTC.

The J gene is TRBJ1-4, the V gene TRBV12-3 or TRBV12-4; the D is unclear. There are 14 residues in the CDR3. Trimming removed 3 bases at V and 0 bases at J, with 5 bases between. The CDR3 sequence: CASSFKTTNEKLFF. The DNA of the CDR3 is TGTGCCAGCAGTTTCAAGACAACTAATGAAAAACTGTTTTTT.